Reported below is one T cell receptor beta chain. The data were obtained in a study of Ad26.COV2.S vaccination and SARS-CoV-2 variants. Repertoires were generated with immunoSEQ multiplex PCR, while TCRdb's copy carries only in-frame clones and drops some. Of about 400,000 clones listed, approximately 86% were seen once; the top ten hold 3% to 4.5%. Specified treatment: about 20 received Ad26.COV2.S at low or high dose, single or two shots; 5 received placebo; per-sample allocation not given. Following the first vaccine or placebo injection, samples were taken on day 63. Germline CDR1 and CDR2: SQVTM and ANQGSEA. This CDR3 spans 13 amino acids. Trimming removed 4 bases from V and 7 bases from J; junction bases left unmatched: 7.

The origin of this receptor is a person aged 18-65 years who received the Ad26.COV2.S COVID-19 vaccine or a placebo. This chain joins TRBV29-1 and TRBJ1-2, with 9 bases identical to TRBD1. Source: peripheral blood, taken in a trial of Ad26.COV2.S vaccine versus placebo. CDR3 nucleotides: TGCAGCGTTGTTTGGGACAGGGTTAGTGGCTACACCTTC. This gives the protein CSVVWDRVSGYTF.